Listed below are T cell receptor beta chains from one sample, sequenced in a study of cytomegalovirus exposure and HLA in healthy donors. Assay: immunoSEQ multiplex PCR; the TCRdb copy retains only in-frame clones and omits some. In the table there are about 100,000 clones, about four fifths of which are singletons. Sequencing input: PBMCs. The receptors come from a young man in good health and CMV-seronegative. Each CDR3 is given with its conserved first and last residue. Fields, in order: clone size, D gene, J gene, V gene, CDR3 protein, CDR3 DNA. The D gene is left open where the match is weak. Not every row has a clone size; where given, it reads once, few, many or a size class.

clone_size: once; d_call: .; j_call: TRBJ2-5; v_call: TRBV11-3; cdr3_aa: CASSFSNSETQYF; cdr3_nt: TGTGCCAGCAGCTTTTCCAATTCAGAGACCCAGTACTTC
clone_size: few; d_call: TRBD2; j_call: TRBJ2-1; v_call: TRBV7-2; cdr3_aa: CASSLRLAGGRNNEQFF; cdr3_nt: TGTGCCAGCAGCTTAAGACTAGCGGGGGGGAGAAACAATGAGCAGTTCTTC
clone_size: .; d_call: .; j_call: TRBJ1-5; v_call: TRBV30; cdr3_aa: CAWSAQGGGNQPQHF; cdr3_nt: TGTGCCTGGAGTGCCCAGGGAGGCGGCAATCAGCCCCAGCATTTT
clone_size: .; d_call: .; j_call: TRBJ2-1; v_call: TRBV2; cdr3_aa: CASSESFEAEQFF; cdr3_nt: TGTGCCAGCAGTGAGTCATTCGAGGCTGAGCAGTTCTTC
clone_size: .; d_call: .; j_call: TRBJ1-2; v_call: TRBV7-2; cdr3_aa: CASSFWGGHGYTF; cdr3_nt: TGTGCCAGCAGCTTCTGGGGGGGCCATGGCTACACCTTC
clone_size: .; d_call: .; j_call: TRBJ2-1; v_call: TRBV6-1; cdr3_aa: CASSEGGQPYNEQFF; cdr3_nt: TGTGCCAGCAGTGAAGGCGGACAGCCTTACAATGAGCAGTTCTTC
clone_size: .; d_call: .; j_call: TRBJ2-5; v_call: TRBV7-9; cdr3_aa: CASSLAPGETQYF; cdr3_nt: TGTGCCAGCAGCTTAGCCCCAGGAGAGACCCAGTACTTC
clone_size: .; d_call: .; j_call: TRBJ2-7; v_call: TRBV30; cdr3_aa: CAWKWRRGGTYEQYF; cdr3_nt: TGTGCCTGGAAATGGAGGCGTGGCGGCACCTACGAGCAGTACTTC
clone_size: .; d_call: .; j_call: TRBJ1-2; v_call: TRBV30; cdr3_aa: CAWSVRVYQGQGYTF; cdr3_nt: TGTGCCTGGAGTGTACGAGTCTATCAGGGGCAAGGCTACACCTTC
clone_size: .; d_call: .; j_call: TRBJ2-7; v_call: TRBV6-1; cdr3_aa: CATRTVVYEQYF; cdr3_nt: TGTGCCACCCGGACAGTGGTCTACGAGCAGTACTTC
clone_size: .; d_call: TRBD1; j_call: TRBJ1-1; v_call: TRBV10-3; cdr3_aa: CAIRADRVVVTEAFF; cdr3_nt: TGTGCCATCAGGGCCGACAGGGTGGTTGTCACTGAAGCTTTCTTT
clone_size: few; d_call: TRBD1; j_call: TRBJ1-6; v_call: TRBV28; cdr3_aa: CAIEPGQAFNSPLHF; cdr3_nt: TGTGCCATCGAACCGGGACAGGCCTTTAATTCACCCCTCCACTTT
clone_size: once; d_call: .; j_call: TRBJ1-1; v_call: TRBV30; cdr3_aa: CAWSRDSLGNAEAFF; cdr3_nt: TGTGCCTGGAGTAGGGACTCACTGGGGAACGCTGAAGCTTTCTTT
clone_size: .; d_call: .; j_call: TRBJ2-3; v_call: TRBV6-1; cdr3_aa: CASSEKWGHTQYF; cdr3_nt: TGTGCCAGCAGTGAGAAGTGGGGCCATACGCAGTATTTT
clone_size: .; d_call: TRBD1; j_call: TRBJ2-2; v_call: TRBV4-2; cdr3_aa: CASSQPRTGFGELFF; cdr3_nt: TGTGCCAGCAGCCAACCACGGACAGGGTTCGGGGAGCTGTTTTTT
clone_size: .; d_call: TRBD2; j_call: TRBJ2-5; v_call: TRBV29-1; cdr3_aa: CSTLAGTGSETQYF; cdr3_nt: TGCAGCACCTTAGCGGGGACGGGCTCAGAGACCCAGTACTTC
clone_size: .; d_call: .; j_call: TRBJ1-1; v_call: TRBV6-5; cdr3_aa: CASRGGMNTEAFF; cdr3_nt: TGTGCCAGCAGGGGAGGCATGAACACTGAAGCTTTCTTT
clone_size: .; d_call: .; j_call: TRBJ2-7; v_call: TRBV30; cdr3_aa: CAWMVRDYEQYF; cdr3_nt: TGTGCCTGGATGGTCAGGGACTACGAGCAGTACTTC
clone_size: few; d_call: .; j_call: TRBJ1-2; v_call: TRBV6-1; cdr3_aa: CASSAGEGTGSRYTF; cdr3_nt: TGTGCCAGCAGCGCCGGGGAGGGGACGGGTAGTCGCTACACCTTC
clone_size: .; d_call: TRBD1; j_call: TRBJ2-1; v_call: TRBV4-1; cdr3_aa: CASSQDETLWEDREAYNEQFF; cdr3_nt: TGCGCCAGCAGCCAAGACGAGACCTTATGGGAGGACAGGGAGGCCTACAATGAGCAGTTCTTC
clone_size: .; d_call: .; j_call: TRBJ1-2; v_call: TRBV29-1; cdr3_aa: CSVEDGAVPNYGYTF; cdr3_nt: TGCAGCGTTGAAGATGGGGCCGTACCTAACTATGGCTACACCTTC
clone_size: few; d_call: TRBD1; j_call: TRBJ2-7; v_call: TRBV4-1; cdr3_aa: CASSQHTGTGVFYEQYF; cdr3_nt: TGCGCCAGCAGCCAACACACCGGGACAGGGGTTTTCTACGAGCAGTACTTC
clone_size: few; d_call: TRBD1; j_call: TRBJ1-2; v_call: TRBV7-2; cdr3_aa: CASSLRTGAPPGYTF; cdr3_nt: TGTGCCAGCAGCTTGAGGACAGGGGCCCCTCCGGGCTACACCTTC
clone_size: .; d_call: TRBD1; j_call: TRBJ1-2; v_call: TRBV2; cdr3_aa: CARGGQGAIFSYGYTF; cdr3_nt: TGTGCCAGGGGTGGACAGGGGGCTATTTTTAGCTATGGCTACACCTTC
clone_size: .; d_call: TRBD1; j_call: TRBJ1-1; v_call: TRBV5-4; cdr3_aa: CASSHKGGREAFF; cdr3_nt: TGTGCCAGCAGTCATAAAGGGGGCCGGGAAGCTTTCTTT